This is a list of T cell receptor beta chains from one sample in a study of Japanese encephalitis immunity and Zika vaccine responses. TCRdb re-called the 5' RACE reads through MiXCR, storing one row per CDR3 protein. The sample gives fewer than 400 distinct CDR3 sequences, roughly 8.2% of which show up once; roughly 43% is in the top ten. This specimen was antigen-activated CD4+ T cells from blood, cultured, taken during a Zika inactivated vaccine study. The receptors shown here come from an adult woman who received an inactivated Zika virus vaccine. Both conserved end residues are part of each CDR3. A D gene is named only where the DNA matches it firmly. The size entry gives how often the clone was seen (once, few, many) or a class if it is expanded.

abundance	v_gene	j_gene	d_gene	CDR3nt	CDR3aa
medium-sized	TRBV6-1	TRBJ2-3	-	TGTGCCAGCGGAGGGGGGGGGGGCGGGGATACGCAGTATTTT	CASGGGGGGDTQYF
hyperexpanded	TRBV28	TRBJ1-3	-	TGTGCCAGCAGTTCAGCAACAGCATCCTCTGGAAACACCATATATTTT	CASSSATASSGNTIYF